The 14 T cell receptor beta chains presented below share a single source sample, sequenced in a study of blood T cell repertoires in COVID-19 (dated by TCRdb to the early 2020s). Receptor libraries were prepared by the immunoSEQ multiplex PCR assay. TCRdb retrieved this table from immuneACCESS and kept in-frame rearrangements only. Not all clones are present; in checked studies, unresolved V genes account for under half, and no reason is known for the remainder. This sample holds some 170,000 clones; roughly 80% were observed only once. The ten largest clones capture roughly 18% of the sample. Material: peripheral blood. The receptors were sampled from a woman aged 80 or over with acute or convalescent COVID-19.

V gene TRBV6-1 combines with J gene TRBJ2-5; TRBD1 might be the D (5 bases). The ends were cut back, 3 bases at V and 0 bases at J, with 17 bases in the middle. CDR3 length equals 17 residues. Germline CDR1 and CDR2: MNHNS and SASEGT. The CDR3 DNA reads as TGTGCCAGCAGTGAGGGGCCTCTCCTGGGGTACCAAGAGACCCAGTACTTC. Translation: CASSEGPLLGYQETQYF.

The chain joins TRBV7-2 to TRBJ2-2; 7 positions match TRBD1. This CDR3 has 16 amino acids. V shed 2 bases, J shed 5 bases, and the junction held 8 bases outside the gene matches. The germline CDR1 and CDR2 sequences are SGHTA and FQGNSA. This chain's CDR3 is CASSLIGDSKTGELFF. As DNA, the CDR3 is TGTGCCAGCAGCTTAATAGGGGACAGCAAAACCGGGGAGCTGTTTTTT.

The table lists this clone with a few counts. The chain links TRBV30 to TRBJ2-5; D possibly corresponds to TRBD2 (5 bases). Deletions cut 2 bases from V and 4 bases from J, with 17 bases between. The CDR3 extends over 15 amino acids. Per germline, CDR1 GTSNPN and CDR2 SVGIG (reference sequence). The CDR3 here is CAWSLTSPLRETQYF. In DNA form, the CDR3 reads TGTGCCTGGAGTCTAACTAGTCCCCTAAGAGAGACCCAGTACTTC. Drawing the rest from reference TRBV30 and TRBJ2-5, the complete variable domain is SQTIHQWPATLVQPVGSPLSLECTVEGTSNPNLYWYRQAAGRGLQLLFYSVGIGQISSEVPQNLSASRPQDRQFILSSKKLLLSDSGFYLCAWSLTSPLRETQYFGPGTRLLVL.

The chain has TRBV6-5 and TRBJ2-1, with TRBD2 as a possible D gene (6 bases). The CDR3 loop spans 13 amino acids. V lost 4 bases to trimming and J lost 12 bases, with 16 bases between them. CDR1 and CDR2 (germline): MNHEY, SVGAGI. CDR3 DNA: TGTGCCAGCAGTTTGAAGCGGGTCCATGGGCAGTTCTTC. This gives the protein CASSLKRVHGQFF.

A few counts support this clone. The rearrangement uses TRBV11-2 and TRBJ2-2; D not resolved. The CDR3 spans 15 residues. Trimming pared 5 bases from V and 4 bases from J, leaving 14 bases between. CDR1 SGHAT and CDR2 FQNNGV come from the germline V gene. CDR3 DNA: TGTGCCAGCAGCCTCCCCGAAGTCGGCACCGGGGAGCTGTTTTTT. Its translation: CASSLPEVGTGELFF.

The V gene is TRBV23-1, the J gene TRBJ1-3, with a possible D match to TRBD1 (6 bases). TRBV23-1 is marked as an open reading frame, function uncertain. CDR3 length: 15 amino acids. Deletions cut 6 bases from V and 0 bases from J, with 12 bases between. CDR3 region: CASSQQGLSGNTIYF. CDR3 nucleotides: TGCGCCAGCAGCCAACAGGGCCTCTCTGGAAACACCATATATTTT.

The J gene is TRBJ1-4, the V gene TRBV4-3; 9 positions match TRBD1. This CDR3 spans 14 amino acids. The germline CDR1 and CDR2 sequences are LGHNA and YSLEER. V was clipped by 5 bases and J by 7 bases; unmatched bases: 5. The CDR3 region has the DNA TGCGCCAGCAGCGCCGCGGACAGGGGTGAAAAACTGTTTTTT. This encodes CASSAADRGEKLFF.

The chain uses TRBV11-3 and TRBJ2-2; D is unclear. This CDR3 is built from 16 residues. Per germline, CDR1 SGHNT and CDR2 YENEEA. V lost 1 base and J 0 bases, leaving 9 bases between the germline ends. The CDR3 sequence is CASSLGWAANTGELFF. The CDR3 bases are TGTGCCAGCAGCTTAGGGTGGGCAGCGAACACCGGGGAGCTGTTTTTT.

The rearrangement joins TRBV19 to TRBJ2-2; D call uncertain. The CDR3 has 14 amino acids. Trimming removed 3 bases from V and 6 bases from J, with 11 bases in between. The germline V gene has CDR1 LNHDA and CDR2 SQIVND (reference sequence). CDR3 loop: CASSISSSPGELFF. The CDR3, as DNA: TGTGCCAGTAGTATTAGTAGTTCCCCCGGGGAGCTGTTTTTT.

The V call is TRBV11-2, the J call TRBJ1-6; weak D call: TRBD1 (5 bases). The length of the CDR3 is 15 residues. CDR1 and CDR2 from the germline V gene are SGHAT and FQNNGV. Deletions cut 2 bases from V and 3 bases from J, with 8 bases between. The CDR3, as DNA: TGTGCCAGCAGCTTATCGACAGTCTATAATTCACCCCTCCACTTT. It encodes CASSLSTVYNSPLHF.

The CDR3 spells CASSSDRGQPQHF. CDR3 DNA sequence: TGTGCCAGCAGCTCCGACAGGGGTCAGCCCCAGCATTTT. The rearrangement joins TRBV7-2 to TRBJ1-5, with 8 bases that match TRBD1. Per germline, CDR1 SGHTA and CDR2 FQGNSA. V lost 4 bases and J lost 6; bases outside the gene matches: 2. The CDR3 covers 13 residues.

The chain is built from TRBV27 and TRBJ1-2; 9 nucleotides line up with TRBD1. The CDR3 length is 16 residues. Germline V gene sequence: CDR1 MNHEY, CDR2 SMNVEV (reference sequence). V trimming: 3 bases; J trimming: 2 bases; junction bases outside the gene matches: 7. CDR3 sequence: CASSFLTGGQNYGYTF. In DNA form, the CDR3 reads TGTGCCAGCAGTTTCCTCACAGGGGGCCAGAACTATGGCTACACCTTC.

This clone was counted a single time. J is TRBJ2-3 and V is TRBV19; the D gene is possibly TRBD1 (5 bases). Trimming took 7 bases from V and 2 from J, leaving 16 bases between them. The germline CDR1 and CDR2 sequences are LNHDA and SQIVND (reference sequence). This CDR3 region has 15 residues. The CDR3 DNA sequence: TGTGCCAGTAAGAAAGGGGCTACCGCCACAGATACGCAGTATTTT. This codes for CASKKGATATDTQYF.

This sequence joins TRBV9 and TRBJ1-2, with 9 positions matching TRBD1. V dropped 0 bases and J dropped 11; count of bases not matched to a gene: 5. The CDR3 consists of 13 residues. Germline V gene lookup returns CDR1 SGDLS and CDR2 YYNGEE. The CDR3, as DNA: TGTGCCAGCAGCGTAGAAGGGACAGGGCTTTACACCTTC. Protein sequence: CASSVEGTGLYTF.